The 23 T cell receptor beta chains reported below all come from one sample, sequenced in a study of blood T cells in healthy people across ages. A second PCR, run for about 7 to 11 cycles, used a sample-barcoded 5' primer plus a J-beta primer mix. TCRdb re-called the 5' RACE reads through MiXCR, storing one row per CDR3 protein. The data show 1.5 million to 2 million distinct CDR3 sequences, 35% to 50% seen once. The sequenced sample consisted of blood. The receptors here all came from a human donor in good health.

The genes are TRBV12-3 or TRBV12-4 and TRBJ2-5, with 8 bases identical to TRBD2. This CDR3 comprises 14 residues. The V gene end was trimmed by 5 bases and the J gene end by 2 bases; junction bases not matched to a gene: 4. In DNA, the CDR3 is TGTGCCAGCAGTGTACTAGCGGCTCAAGAGACCCAGTACTTC. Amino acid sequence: CASSVLAAQETQYF.

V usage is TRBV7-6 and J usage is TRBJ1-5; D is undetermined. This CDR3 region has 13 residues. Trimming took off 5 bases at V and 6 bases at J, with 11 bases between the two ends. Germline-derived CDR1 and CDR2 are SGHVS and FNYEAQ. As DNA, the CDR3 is TGTGCCAGCAGCCCACAGTTGGGTCAGCCCCAGCATTTT. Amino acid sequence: CASSPQLGQPQHF.

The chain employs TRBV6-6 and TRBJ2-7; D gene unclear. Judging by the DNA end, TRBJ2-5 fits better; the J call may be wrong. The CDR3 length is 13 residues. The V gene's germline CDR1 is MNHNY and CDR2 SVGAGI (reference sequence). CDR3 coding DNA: TGTGCCAGCAGTTACGTCTCAGAAGAGACCCAGTACTTC. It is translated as CASSYVSEETQYF.

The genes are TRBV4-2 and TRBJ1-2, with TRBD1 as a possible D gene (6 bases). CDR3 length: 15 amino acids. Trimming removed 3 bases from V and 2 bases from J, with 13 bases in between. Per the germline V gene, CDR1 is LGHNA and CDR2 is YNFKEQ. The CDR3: CASSQVGQPNYGYTF. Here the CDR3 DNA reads TGTGCCAGCAGCCAGGTTGGACAGCCCAACTATGGCTACACCTTC.

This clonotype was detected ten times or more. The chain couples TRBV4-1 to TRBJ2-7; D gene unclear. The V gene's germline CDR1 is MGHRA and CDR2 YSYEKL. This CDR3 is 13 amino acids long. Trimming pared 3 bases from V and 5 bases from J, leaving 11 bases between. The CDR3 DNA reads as TGCGCCAGCAGCCAGGCGTTAATCCACGAGCAGTACTTC. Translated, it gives CASSQALIHEQYF.

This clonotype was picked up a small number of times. The CDR3 nucleotides are TGCAGCGTCCCAGGGGGACAGCAAGAGACCCAGTACTTC. Encoded protein: CSVPGGQQETQYF. The rearrangement uses TRBV29-1 and TRBJ2-5, with 7 bases fitting TRBD1. The V and J ends lost 6 bases and 2 bases, in that order; junction bases with no gene match: 6. The CDR3 spans 13 residues. Germline V gives CDR1 SQVTM, CDR2 ANQGSEA.

The CDR3, as DNA: TGCAGTGCTCATCACAGGGGAGGAGAGACCCAGTACTTC. Its protein is CSAHHRGGETQYF. The gene calls are TRBV20-1 and TRBJ2-5, with D possibly TRBD1 on 7 matching bases. V gave up 5 bases and J gave up 4 bases, with 14 bases separating them. Germline V CDR1 and CDR2: DFQATT, SNEGSKA (reference sequence). This CDR3 is 13 amino acids long.

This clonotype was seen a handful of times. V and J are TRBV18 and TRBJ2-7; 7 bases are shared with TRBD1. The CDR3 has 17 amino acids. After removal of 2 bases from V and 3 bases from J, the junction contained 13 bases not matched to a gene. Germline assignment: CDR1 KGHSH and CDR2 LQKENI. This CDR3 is CASSPWQRATGNYEQYF. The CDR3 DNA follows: TGTGCCAGCTCACCATGGCAAAGGGCGACAGGGAACTACGAGCAGTACTTC.

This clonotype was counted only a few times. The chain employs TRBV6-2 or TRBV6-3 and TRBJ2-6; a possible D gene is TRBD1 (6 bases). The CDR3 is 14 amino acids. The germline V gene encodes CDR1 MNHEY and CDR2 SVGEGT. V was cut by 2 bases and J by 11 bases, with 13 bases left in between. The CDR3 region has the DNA TGTGCCAGCAGTTACAGGACAGTGAATTACGTCCTGACTTTC. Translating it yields CASSYRTVNYVLTF.

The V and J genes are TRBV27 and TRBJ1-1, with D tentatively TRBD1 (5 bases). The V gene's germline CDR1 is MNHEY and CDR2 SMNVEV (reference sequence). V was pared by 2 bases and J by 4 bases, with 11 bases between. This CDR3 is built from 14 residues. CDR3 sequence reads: CASSLSWGSTEAFF. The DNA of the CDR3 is TGTGCCAGCAGTTTAAGTTGGGGGAGCACTGAAGCTTTCTTT.

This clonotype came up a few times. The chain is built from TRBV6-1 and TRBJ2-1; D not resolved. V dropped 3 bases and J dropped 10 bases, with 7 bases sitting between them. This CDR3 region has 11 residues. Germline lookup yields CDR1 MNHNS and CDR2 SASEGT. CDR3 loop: CASSDRLEQFF. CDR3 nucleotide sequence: TGTGCCAGCAGTGATCGACTGGAGCAGTTCTTC.

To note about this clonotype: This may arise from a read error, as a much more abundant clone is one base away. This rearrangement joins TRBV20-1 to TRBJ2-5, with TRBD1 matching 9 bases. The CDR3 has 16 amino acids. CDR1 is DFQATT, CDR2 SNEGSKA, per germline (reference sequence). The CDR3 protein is CGASIFGTGTEETQYF. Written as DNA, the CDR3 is TGCGGTGCTAGCATCTTTGGGACAGGGACAGAAGAGACCCAGTACTTC.

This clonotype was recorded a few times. The CDR3 reads CATGDAYEQYF. The CDR3, as DNA: TGTGCCACCGGGGACGCCTACGAGCAGTACTTC. V usage is TRBV24-1 and J usage is TRBJ2-7; D may be TRBD1 or TRBD2 (5 bases each). This CDR3 is 11 amino acids long. V was pared by 9 bases and J by 2 bases, with 7 bases between. CDR1 is KGHDR and CDR2 is SFDVKD in the germline V gene.

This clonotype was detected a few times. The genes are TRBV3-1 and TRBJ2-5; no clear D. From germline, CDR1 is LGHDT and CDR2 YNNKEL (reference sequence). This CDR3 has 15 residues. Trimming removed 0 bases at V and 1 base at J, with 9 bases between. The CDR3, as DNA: TGTGCCAGCAGCCAAGACGCGGCGTCCCAAGAGACCCAGTACTTC. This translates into CASSQDAASQETQYF.

The CDR3 nucleotides are TGTGCCACCAGGGGAGACAGAGGCACAGATACGCAGTATTTT. Encoded protein: CATRGDRGTDTQYF. The rearrangement uses TRBV24-1 and TRBJ2-3, with D tentatively TRBD1 or TRBD2 (5 bases each). The V end was cut by 7 bases, the J end by 1 base, with 11 bases between. CDR3 length equals 14 residues. CDR1 is KGHDR and CDR2 is SFDVKD in the germline V gene.

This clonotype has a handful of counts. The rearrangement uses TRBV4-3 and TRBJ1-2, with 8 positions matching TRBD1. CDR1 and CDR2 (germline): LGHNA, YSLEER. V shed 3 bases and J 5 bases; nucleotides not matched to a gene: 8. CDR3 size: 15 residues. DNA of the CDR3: TGCGCCAGCAGCCAGCGGACAGGGAGTGTGTATGGCTACACCTTC. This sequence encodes CASSQRTGSVYGYTF.

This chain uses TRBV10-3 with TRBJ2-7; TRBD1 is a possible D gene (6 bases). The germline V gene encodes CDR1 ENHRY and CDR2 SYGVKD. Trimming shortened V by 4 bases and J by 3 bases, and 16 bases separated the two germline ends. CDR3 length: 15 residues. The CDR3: CAISAKGVSFYEQYF. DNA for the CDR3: TGTGCCATCAGTGCCAAGGGGGTAAGCTTCTACGAGCAGTACTTC.

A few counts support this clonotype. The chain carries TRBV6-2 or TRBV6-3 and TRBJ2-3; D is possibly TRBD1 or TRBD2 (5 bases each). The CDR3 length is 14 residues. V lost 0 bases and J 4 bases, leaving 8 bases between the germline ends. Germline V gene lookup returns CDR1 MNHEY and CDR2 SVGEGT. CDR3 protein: CASSYSGTSDTQYF. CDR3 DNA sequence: TGTGCCAGCAGTTACTCAGGGACCTCAGATACGCAGTATTTT.

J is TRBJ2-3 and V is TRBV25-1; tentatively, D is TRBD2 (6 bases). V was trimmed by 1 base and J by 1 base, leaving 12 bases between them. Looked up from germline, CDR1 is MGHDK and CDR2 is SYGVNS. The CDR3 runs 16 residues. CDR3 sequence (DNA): TGTGCCAGCAGTGAATTTCTAGCGACTTGCACAGATACGCAGTATTTT. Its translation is CASSEFLATCTDTQYF.

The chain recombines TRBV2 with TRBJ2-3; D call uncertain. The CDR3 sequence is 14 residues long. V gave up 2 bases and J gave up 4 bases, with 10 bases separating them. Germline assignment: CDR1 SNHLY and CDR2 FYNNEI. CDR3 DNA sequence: TGTGCCAGCAGTGAACTAACGAGCGCAGATACGCAGTATTTT. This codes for CASSELTSADTQYF.

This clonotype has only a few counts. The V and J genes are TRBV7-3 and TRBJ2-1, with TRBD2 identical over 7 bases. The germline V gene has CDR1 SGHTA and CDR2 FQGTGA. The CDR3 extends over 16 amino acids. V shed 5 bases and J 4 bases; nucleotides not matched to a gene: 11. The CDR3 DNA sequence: TGTGCCAGCAGCCTCAGCGGGGCGATGAGATACAATGAGCAGTTCTTC. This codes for CASSLSGAMRYNEQFF. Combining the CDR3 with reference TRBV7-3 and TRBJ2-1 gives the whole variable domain GAGVSQTPSNKVTEKGKYVELRCDPISGHTALYWYRQSLGQGPEFLIYFQGTGAADDSGLPNDRFFAVRPEGSVSTLKIQRTERGDSAVYLCASSLSGAMRYNEQFFGPGTRLTVL.

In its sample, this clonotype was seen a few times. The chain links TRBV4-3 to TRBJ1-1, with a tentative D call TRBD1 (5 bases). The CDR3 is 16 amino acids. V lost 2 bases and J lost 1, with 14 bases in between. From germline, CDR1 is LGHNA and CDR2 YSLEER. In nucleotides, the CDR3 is TGCGCCAGCAGCCAACGCCATAGGACAAAGAACACTGAAGCTTTCTTT. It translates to CASSQRHRTKNTEAFF.

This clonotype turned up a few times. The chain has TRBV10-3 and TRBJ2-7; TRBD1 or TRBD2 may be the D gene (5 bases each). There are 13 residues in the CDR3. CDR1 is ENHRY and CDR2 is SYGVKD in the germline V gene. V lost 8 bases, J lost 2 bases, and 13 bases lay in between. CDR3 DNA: TGTGCCATCCGTTTCGGGGACGCCTACGAGCAGTACTTC. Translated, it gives CAIRFGDAYEQYF.